This is a list of T cell receptor beta chains from one sample in a study of T cell responses to AZD1222 COVID-19 vaccine. The repertoire was sequenced with immunoSEQ multiplex PCR; TCRdb's copy has only in-frame clones and lacks some. The sample contains about 100,000 clones, 80% to 90% of which appear only once. Sequences were derived from peripheral blood, sampled 28 days after the second AZD1222 dose. Receptors were obtained from an adult who received the AZD1222 COVID-19 vaccine. Both conserved end residues are part of each CDR3. A D gene is named only where the DNA matches it firmly. Not every row has a clone size; where given, it reads once, few, many or a size class.

d_call	cdr3_length	v_call	clone_size	j_call	cdr3_aa	cdr3_nt
NA	16	TRBV7-9	once	TRBJ2-2	CASSLVRGPVTGELFF	TGTGCCAGCAGCCTGGTCCGAGGACCGGTCACCGGGGAGCTGTTTTTT
TRBD1	15	TRBV7-6	NA	TRBJ2-7	CASSFSWTGGSEQYF	TGTGCCAGCAGCTTTAGCTGGACAGGGGGGAGCGAGCAGTACTTC
TRBD1	18	TRBV7-9	once	TRBJ2-2	CASSSGTGPMQDTGELFF	TGTGCCAGCAGCTCCGGGACAGGGCCAATGCAGGACACCGGGGAGCTGTTTTTT
NA	14	TRBV5-4	once	TRBJ1-2	CASSPEYGFYGYTF	TGTGCCAGCAGCCCAGAATACGGCTTCTATGGCTACACCTTC
NA	10	TRBV19	NA	TRBJ1-1	CATGRNEAFF	TGTGCCACAGGACGGAATGAAGCTTTCTTT
NA	13	TRBV3-1/TRBV3-2	NA	TRBJ2-7	CASSQVRVGEQYF	TGTGCCAGCAGCCAAGTGAGGGTGGGCGAGCAGTACTTC
NA	14	TRBV3-1/TRBV3-2	few	TRBJ1-2	CASSQDLTDYGYTF	TGTGCCAGCAGCCAAGACTTGACAGACTATGGCTACACCTTC
TRBD1	15	TRBV5-5	few	TRBJ1-6	CASSWMTGLSSPLHF	TGTGCCAGCAGCTGGATGACAGGGTTAAGTTCACCCCTCCACTTT
TRBD1	17	TRBV11-2	NA	TRBJ1-4	CASRLGQGAPTNEKLFF	TGTGCCAGCAGACTAGGTCAGGGGGCGCCAACTAATGAAAAACTGTTTTTT
NA	13	TRBV6-5	NA	TRBJ2-7	CASSLTRAREQYF	TGTGCCAGCAGCCTGACAAGGGCCCGGGAGCAGTACTTC
NA	16	TRBV7-9	NA	TRBJ1-4	CASSLAPDSINEKLFF	TGTGCCAGCAGCTTAGCCCCGGACAGTATTAATGAAAAACTGTTTTTT
TRBD2	21	TRBV2	NA	TRBJ2-2	CASSEEVRPPGLAVNTGELFF	TGTGCCAGCAGTGAGGAGGTAAGGCCTCCCGGACTAGCGGTGAACACCGGGGAGCTGTTTTTT
TRBD1	16	TRBV3-1/TRBV3-2	few	TRBJ1-6	CASSQPRDRGNSPLHF	TGTGCCAGCAGCCAACCCCGGGACAGGGGAAATTCACCCCTCCACTTT
TRBD2	16	TRBV15	NA	TRBJ2-5	CATSRDGWGGQETQYF	TGTGCCACCAGCAGAGATGGGTGGGGAGGGCAAGAGACCCAGTACTTC
TRBD1	12	TRBV3-1/TRBV3-2	NA	TRBJ1-1	CASRQGPHGAFF	TGTGCCAGCAGACAGGGGCCCCATGGAGCTTTCTTT
NA	13	TRBV20-1	NA	TRBJ1-4	CSASIHRNEKLFF	TGCAGTGCTAGTATCCACAGAAATGAAAAACTGTTTTTT
TRBD2	14	TRBV19	NA	TRBJ2-1	CARSGLAGGFEQFF	TGTGCCAGATCCGGACTAGCGGGGGGGTTTGAGCAGTTCTTC
NA	14	TRBV7-9	NA	TRBJ1-2	CASSLNAGVYGYTF	TGTGCCAGCAGCCTTAATGCTGGGGTCTATGGCTACACCTTC
TRBD1	14	TRBV6-5	few	TRBJ2-5	CASSHGTAQETQYF	TGTGCCAGCAGTCACGGGACAGCTCAAGAGACCCAGTACTTC
NA	13	TRBV5-4	NA	TRBJ2-5	CASSFRVQETQYF	TGTGCCAGCAGCTTCCGCGTTCAAGAGACCCAGTACTTC
NA	17	TRBV18	NA	TRBJ1-1	CASSPPNGLTRHTEAFF	TGTGCCAGCTCACCGCCTAATGGTTTGACTAGACACACTGAAGCTTTCTTT
NA	16	TRBV21-1	NA	TRBJ2-7	CASSKAPTGNPYEQYF	TGTGCCAGCAGCAAAGCCCCCACCGGGAACCCTTACGAGCAGTACTTC
TRBD2	17	TRBV27	NA	TRBJ2-1	CASSLGGIGLTGNEQFF	TGTGCCAGCAGTTTGGGGGGGATTGGACTAACGGGAAATGAGCAGTTCTTC
NA	13	TRBV3-1/TRBV3-2	NA	TRBJ2-1	CASSQDWGREQFF	TGTGCCAGCAGCCAAGATTGGGGGAGGGAGCAGTTCTTC
TRBD2	17	TRBV27	NA	TRBJ2-7	CASSLSIGLGQQYEQYF	TGTGCCAGCAGTTTATCGATCGGACTAGGGCAACAGTACGAGCAGTACTTC
TRBD1	13	TRBV7-9	NA	TRBJ2-7	CASSSQQGTEQYF	TGTGCCAGCAGCTCACAACAGGGGACCGAGCAGTACTTC
TRBD1	16	TRBV4-3	NA	TRBJ1-2	CASSQAQGGYPRGYTF	TGCGCCAGCAGCCAAGCTCAGGGGGGCTACCCTAGGGGCTACACCTTC
TRBD2	16	TRBV5-4	NA	TRBJ2-3	CASSSGLAGATDTQYF	TGTGCCAGCAGCTCGGGACTAGCGGGGGCGACAGATACGCAGTATTTT
TRBD1	14	TRBV5-1	NA	TRBJ1-2	CASSLTGDLYGYTF	TGCGCCAGCAGCTTAACAGGGGACCTCTATGGCTACACCTTC
NA	13	TRBV3-1/TRBV3-2	NA	TRBJ2-5	CASSQVNGGTQYF	TGTGCCAGCAGCCAAGTAAACGGCGGGACCCAGTACTTC
TRBD1	13	TRBV12-3/TRBV12-4	NA	TRBJ2-5	CASSQGTGENQYF	TGTGCCAGCAGTCAAGGGACAGGAGAAAACCAGTACTTC
NA	16	TRBV7-2	once	TRBJ1-2	CASSLIPSSPLYGYTF	TGTGCCAGCAGCTTGATTCCCAGCTCGCCCCTCTATGGCTACACCTTC
NA	15	TRBV7-2	NA	TRBJ1-6	CASSLSRGSNSPLHF	TGTGCCAGCAGCCTATCTAGGGGGTCGAATTCACCCCTCCACTTT
NA	13	TRBV20-1	few	TRBJ2-2	CSASRGMGGELFF	TGCAGTGCTAGTCGCGGGATGGGCGGGGAGCTGTTTTTT
NA	13	TRBV6-5	NA	TRBJ2-2	CATMGRATGELFF	TGTGCCACCATGGGCAGGGCGACCGGGGAGCTGTTTTTT
NA	13	TRBV10-3	few	TRBJ2-1	CAISEGRGYEQFF	TGTGCCATCAGTGAGGGTCGGGGCTATGAGCAGTTCTTC
NA	13	TRBV19	NA	TRBJ1-5	CASSTGRHQPQHF	TGTGCCAGTAGTACTGGTCGGCATCAGCCCCAGCATTTT
TRBD2	12	TRBV12-3/TRBV12-4	NA	TRBJ2-3	CASSGRAGTQYF	TGTGCCAGCAGCGGGAGGGCCGGCACGCAGTATTTT
NA	15	TRBV6-2/TRBV6-3	NA	TRBJ1-2	CASSLRTSRYYGYTF	TGTGCCAGCAGCCTCAGGACATCGCGATACTATGGCTACACCTTC
NA	17	TRBV21-1	NA	TRBJ2-7	CASSKAKGSRENYEQYF	TGTGCCAGCAGCAAAGCAAAGGGTAGCCGGGAAAATTACGAGCAGTACTTC
NA	15	TRBV7-6	NA	TRBJ1-5	CASSLQAGGNQPQHF	TGTGCCAGCAGCTTACAGGCCGGTGGCAATCAGCCCCAGCATTTT
TRBD1	14	TRBV6-6	NA	TRBJ1-2	CASSSFGTVYGYTF	TGTGCCAGCAGTTCGTTCGGGACAGTTTATGGCTACACCTTC
NA	18	TRBV5-1	NA	TRBJ1-2	CASSLGVVRSSPFYGYTF	TGCGCCAGCAGCTTGGGGGTGGTTAGGAGTTCGCCGTTTTATGGCTACACCTTC
NA	15	TRBV14	NA	TRBJ1-3	CASSQMSRPGNTIYF	TGTGCCAGCAGCCAAATGTCCCGTCCTGGAAACACCATATATTTT
TRBD2	21	TRBV3-1/TRBV3-2	NA	TRBJ2-2	CASSQDTYGTSGAGRTGELFF	TGTGCCAGCAGCCAAGATACTTACGGGACTAGCGGGGCCGGCCGCACCGGGGAGCTGTTTTTT
TRBD1	15	TRBV2	NA	TRBJ1-3	CASSEPQGGGNTIYF	TGTGCCAGCAGTGAACCCCAGGGGGGGGGAAACACCATATATTTT
NA	12	TRBV6-5	few	TRBJ1-4	CASPSPNEKLFF	TGTGCCAGCCCCTCCCCGAATGAAAAACTGTTTTTT
NA	19	TRBV5-6	NA	TRBJ1-6	CASSPHRPGLSSYNSPLHF	TGTGCCAGCAGCCCCCACCGCCCGGGCCTAAGCTCCTATAATTCACCCCTCCACTTT
NA	14	TRBV5-1	NA	TRBJ2-3	CASSLIGSTDTQYF	TGCGCCAGCAGCTTGATCGGTAGCACAGATACGCAGTATTTT
TRBD1	15	TRBV6-1	NA	TRBJ1-2	CASSESEGASYGYTF	TGTGCCAGCAGTGAAAGCGAGGGGGCTAGCTATGGCTACACCTTC
NA	14	TRBV6-5	NA	TRBJ1-2	CASSYSRDTYGYTF	TGTGCCAGCAGTTACTCCCGGGACACCTATGGCTACACCTTC
NA	11	TRBV3-1/TRBV3-2	NA	TRBJ1-1	CASRGEYEAFF	TGTGCCAGCAGAGGGGAGTATGAAGCTTTCTTT
NA	14	TRBV7-2	NA	TRBJ2-7	CASSLGLANYEQYF	TGTGCCAGCAGCTTAGGCCTAGCGAACTACGAGCAGTACTTC
TRBD2	16	TRBV5-1	NA	TRBJ2-2	CASSLATGGLSGELFF	TGCGCCAGCAGCTTGGCCACGGGAGGGCTTTCTGGGGAGCTGTTTTTT
TRBD2	17	TRBV9	NA	TRBJ2-5	CASSVEGLAGPQETQYF	TGTGCCAGCAGCGTAGAGGGGCTAGCGGGGCCCCAAGAGACCCAGTACTTC
NA	13	TRBV7-8	NA	TRBJ1-2	CASSRDSNYGYTF	TGTGCCAGCAGCCGAGACTCCAACTATGGCTACACCTTC